These T cell receptor beta chains were read from a single sample in a study of cytomegalovirus exposure and HLA in healthy donors. This table comes from immunoSEQ multiplex PCR, and its TCRdb copy is limited to in-frame clones, with some not included. The sample lists roughly 150,000 clones; approximately 79% were seen once. The source material was PBMCs. These receptors all come from a female donor in good health and CMV-seronegative. Each CDR3 is given with its conserved first and last residue.

j_gene: TRBJ1-2
v_gene: TRBV2
CDR3aa: CASSEASYGYTF

j_gene: TRBJ2-5
v_gene: TRBV28
CDR3aa: CASTQPRGFETQYF

j_gene: TRBJ1-1
v_gene: TRBV30
CDR3aa: CAWTPPGHQNTEAFF

j_gene: TRBJ2-3
v_gene: TRBV12-5
CDR3aa: CASGLYDLGGRYTDTQYF

j_gene: TRBJ1-2
v_gene: TRBV28
CDR3aa: CASSLRTGGSRPLLNYGYTF

j_gene: TRBJ1-5
v_gene: TRBV5-1
CDR3aa: CASSLDGSNQPQHF

j_gene: TRBJ2-2
v_gene: TRBV29-1
CDR3aa: CSVDYTGELFF

j_gene: TRBJ2-5
v_gene: TRBV5-6
CDR3aa: CASSLGQIQETQYF

j_gene: TRBJ2-6
v_gene: TRBV6-1
CDR3aa: CASSEAKSSGANVLTF

j_gene: TRBJ2-5
v_gene: TRBV7-7
CDR3aa: CASSLTGQYQETQYF

j_gene: TRBJ2-5
v_gene: TRBV19
CDR3aa: CASKEWTGQQETQYF

j_gene: TRBJ2-2
v_gene: TRBV28
CDR3aa: CASSLRTGGHGELFF

j_gene: TRBJ2-3
v_gene: TRBV6-1
CDR3aa: CASSERTVLGADTQYF

j_gene: TRBJ1-5
v_gene: TRBV7-2
CDR3aa: CASSFGQGLNQPQHF